This is a list of T cell receptor beta chains from one sample in a study of blood T cell repertoires in COVID-19. The assay was immunoSEQ multiplex PCR, and TCRdb's table has in-frame clones only and misses some. The sample includes under 300,000 clones, roughly nine tenths seen only once; the top ten take 3%. The sample comprised PBMCs or T cells enriched from blood (not recorded which). All receptors come from a woman in her fifties or sixties who had recovered from COVID-19. Both conserved end residues are part of each CDR3.

V gene	J gene	CDR3 protein
TRBV7-9	TRBJ2-1	CASSLAGGTINEQFF
TRBV27	TRBJ2-3	CASSRTSGSLGRRDTQYF
TRBV9	TRBJ1-3	CASSPGLAGNTIYF
TRBV24-1	TRBJ2-1	CATSDYGTGNGNEQFF
TRBV6-2/TRBV6-3	TRBJ1-5	CASSYRRTGNQPQHF
TRBV28	TRBJ2-4	CASRGGGTNSKNIQYF
TRBV5-1	TRBJ1-1	CASSLWPGTGGLIAEAFF
TRBV24-1	TRBJ2-1	CATSVQGGSNEQFF
TRBV28	TRBJ1-1	CASSFQGEAFF
TRBV29-1	TRBJ2-3	CSVPQGADTQYF
TRBV28	TRBJ1-2	CASSSQGDGYTF
TRBV28	TRBJ1-1	CAVKPTRGTEAFF
TRBV4-1	TRBJ2-1	CASSQSLLANDGEQFF
TRBV7-8	TRBJ2-5	CASSASEETQYF
TRBV12-3/TRBV12-4	TRBJ1-6	CASSGPGNSPLHF
TRBV5-5	TRBJ1-2	CASSSKKTGPYGYTF
TRBV27	TRBJ2-7	CASSLLTGTVSYEQYF
TRBV19	TRBJ1-2	CASTPGRTQYGYTF
TRBV7-2	TRBJ2-1	CASSLQLAGGPWFF
TRBV6-1	TRBJ2-7	CASSDRGVPSGPYEQYF
TRBV21-1	TRBJ2-7	CASSKERLAVSYEQYF
TRBV19	TRBJ2-5	CASSPGGGLAGETQYF
TRBV27	TRBJ1-6	CASSLTPPFWAIKNSPLHF
TRBV20-1	TRBJ1-1	CSASPGSNTEAFF
TRBV4-1	TRBJ1-5	CASSQPGRGQPQHF
TRBV5-6	TRBJ1-6	CASSSGDADNSPLHF
TRBV11-2	TRBJ1-2	CASSLDFNRGPNYGYTF
TRBV4-3	TRBJ1-5	CASSQAAVGNQPQHF
TRBV7-2	TRBJ2-1	CASSLTSGTYNEQFF
TRBV7-8	TRBJ2-3	CASSLVGGQGAFFF
TRBV5-4	TRBJ1-2	CASSSGQGAYYGYTF
TRBV7-9	TRBJ2-1	CASSPRGVTGGGEQFF
TRBV7-2	TRBJ2-5	CASSLRMGGGEGETQYF
TRBV7-3	TRBJ2-2	CASSPTRDRGTGELFF
TRBV2	TRBJ1-4	CASKKITGDEKLFF
TRBV7-9	TRBJ2-2	CASRLTGVDGELFF
TRBV4-3	TRBJ2-7	CASSQDVRYEQYF
TRBV7-2	TRBJ1-5	CASSLNGKDTQPQHF
TRBV12-3/TRBV12-4	TRBJ2-3	CASSNTRGSQYF
TRBV4-3	TRBJ1-6	CASSHLQGANSPLHF
TRBV5-6	TRBJ2-1	CASSLLAGGTNEQFF
TRBV28	TRBJ2-2	CASSSPSGSSNTGELFF
TRBV5-5	TRBJ2-2	CASSWGMGGTGELFF
TRBV5-1	TRBJ2-7	CASSLAPGQSYEQYF
TRBV19	TRBJ1-4	CASRERSSEKLFF
TRBV9	TRBJ2-3	CASSPGLAGGPDTQYF
TRBV5-1	TRBJ1-1	CASSLEPQIGAFF
TRBV28	TRBJ2-7	CASSLWTSGASYEQYF
TRBV7-2	TRBJ1-6	CASSLVQAYNSPLHF
TRBV7-3	TRBJ2-2	CASSLIGGAKNTGELFF
TRBV29-1	TRBJ1-3	CSVEEGAAGNTIYF
TRBV7-2	TRBJ1-1	CASSAQVGDRGNTEAFF
TRBV30	TRBJ1-1	CASFFHADGGRWTEAFF
TRBV6-2/TRBV6-3	TRBJ2-1	CASSYYGLAVNEQFF
TRBV11-2	TRBJ2-1	CAGAAGGATEQFF
TRBV19	TRBJ2-1	CASSTARAEHNEQFF
TRBV28	TRBJ1-2	CASRSGTALGYTF
TRBV18	TRBJ1-2	CASSPGTGADYGYTF
TRBV27	TRBJ2-1	CASSFGGTYNEQFF
TRBV9	TRBJ1-4	CASSVDRGEKLFF